The 10 T cell receptor beta chains presented below share a single source sample, sequenced in a study of T-cell reconstitution after alpha-beta-depleted transplantation in children. A TCRbeta library incorporating unique molecular identifiers was prepared. Each CDR3 protein gets one entry after TCRdb re-called the PCR reads with MiXCR. The data contain some 500,000 distinct CDR3 sequences, about 16% of them seen just once; the ten biggest clones take up approximately 3%. The sample here was PBMCs from the stem cell graft donor, taken from the stem cell graft. All receptors come from a human donor who donated a stem cell graft to a child with acute lymphoblastic leukemia.

This sequence joins TRBV2 and TRBJ1-1; D remains ambiguous. There are 18 residues in the CDR3. The V gene lost 4 bases and the J gene lost 1 base, with 22 bases spanning the gap. Germline V CDR1 and CDR2: SNHLY, FYNNEI. The CDR3 sequence is CASSGMGPPGGPNTEAFF. CDR3 DNA: TGTGCCAGCAGTGGCATGGGCCCCCCTGGTGGTCCGAACACTGAAGCTTTCTTT.

This clonotype was seen a handful of times. The CDR3, as DNA: TGCGCCAGCAGCTTGGAAGGCGGGACCGCCGAGCAGTACTTC. It yields the protein CASSLEGGTAEQYF. V usage is TRBV5-1 and J usage is TRBJ2-7; TRBD2 might be the D (6 bases). Germline V gene sequence: CDR1 SGHRS, CDR2 YFSETQ. This CDR3 has 14 amino acids. V dropped 0 bases and J dropped 6 bases, with 13 bases sitting between them.

The V call is TRBV27, the J call TRBJ1-5; D gene ambiguous. The ends were cut back, 6 bases at V and 6 bases at J, with 21 bases in the middle. The V gene's germline CDR1 is MNHEY and CDR2 SMNVEV (reference sequence). The CDR3 spans 16 residues. CDR3 sequence reads: CASRLSGGSGSQPQHF. CDR3 sequence (DNA): TGTGCCAGCAGACTAAGCGGTGGTTCGGGGAGTCAGCCCCAGCATTTT.

Concerning this clonotype: An end of the junction does not agree with germline; a read error may underlie this. The chain is built from TRBV7-9 and TRBJ2-7; no reliable D call. CDR3 length: 11 amino acids. Per the germline V gene, CDR1 is SEHNR and CDR2 is FQNEAQ (reference sequence). Written as DNA, the CDR3 is TGTGCCATCAGCTACCTCTCCGAGCAGTACTTC. Encoded protein: CAISYLSEQYF.

V usage is TRBV7-6 and J usage is TRBJ2-7; D may be TRBD1 (6 bases). The CDR3 contains 17 residues. V lost 4 bases to trimming and J lost 1 base, with 20 bases between them. Germline V gene data show CDR1 as SGHVS and CDR2 as FNYEAQ. The DNA for the CDR3 is TGTGCCAGCAGCTATGGTACCAGGCAGGGGAGATCCTACGAGCAGTACTTC. Translating gives CASSYGTRQGRSYEQYF.

The rearrangement links TRBV12-3 or TRBV12-4 to TRBJ1-2; weak D call: TRBD1 (6 bases). V was pared by 5 bases and J by 5 bases, with 15 bases between. The CDR3 spans 14 residues. As DNA, the CDR3 is TGTGCCAGCAGTCCAACCCGGACAGCGTATGGCTACACCTTC. Protein: CASSPTRTAYGYTF.

This clonotype was detected a few times. The chain recombines TRBV20-1 with TRBJ2-1, with D uncertain. Trimming pared 0 bases from V and 9 bases from J, leaving 12 bases between. The CDR3 spans 13 residues. Per the germline V gene, CDR1 is DFQATT and CDR2 is SNEGSKA (reference sequence). As DNA, the CDR3 is TGCAGTGCTAGAGATCTCGGGCTCCTTGAGCAGTTCTTC. As protein: CSARDLGLLEQFF.

This clonotype was observed a handful of times. The rearrangement uses TRBV29-1 and TRBJ1-1; D not resolved. Germline V gene data show CDR1 as SQVTM and CDR2 as ANQGSEA. V lost 4 bases, J lost 2 bases, and 8 bases lay in between. The CDR3 sequence is 12 residues long. The CDR3, as DNA: TGCAGCGTTGCCAGACCAAACACTGAAGCTTTCTTT. Translated, it gives CSVARPNTEAFF.

This clonotype was observed a handful of times. The chain joins TRBV14 to TRBJ1-2; D gene uncertain. V lost 4 bases and J 6 bases, leaving 18 bases between the germline ends. The CDR3 contains 15 residues. Germline CDR1 reads SGHDN; CDR2 reads FVKESK. CDR3 coding DNA: TGTGCCAGCAGCCGAGACGGACCCCTCGGCGATGGCTACACCTTC. It codes for CASSRDGPLGDGYTF.

CDR3 sequence (DNA): TGTGCCTGGAGAAGACTAGCGGGGGGGGGAGAGACCCAGTACTTC. Its protein product is CAWRRLAGGGETQYF. The V call is TRBV30, the J call TRBJ2-5; 14 bases fit TRBD2. Germline CDR1 and CDR2: GTSNPN and SVGIG (reference sequence). The CDR3 runs 15 residues. J lost 4 bases, V lost 3 bases, and 4 bases had no gene match.